One and the same sample provided the 24 T cell receptor beta chains below, sequenced in a study of T cell responses to AZD1222 COVID-19 vaccine. Repertoires were generated with immunoSEQ multiplex PCR, while TCRdb's copy carries only in-frame clones and drops some. The table lists 110,000 to 150,000 clones, 75% to 90% of them singletons. Sequences were derived from peripheral blood, sampled on day 0 of AZD1222 vaccination. The receptors derive from an adult in good health.

This clone came up once. V gene TRBV10-2 combines with J gene TRBJ2-7, with 11 bases aligning to TRBD2. The CDR3 contains 15 residues. Germline V CDR1 and CDR2: WSHSY, SAAADI. Unmatched junction bases numbered 5, after V lost 6 bases and J lost 1 base. Written as DNA, the CDR3 is TGCGCCAGCAGGGGCGGGACTAGCGGTTCCTACGAGCAGTACTTC. Translating gives CASRGGTSGSYEQYF.

This sequence joins TRBV6-4 and TRBJ1-2, with a weak D call TRBD1 (6 bases). This CDR3 contains 12 residues. Trimming shortened V by 4 bases and J by 8 bases, and 11 bases separated the two germline ends. CDR1 and CDR2 (germline): MRHNA, SNTAGT. CDR3 residues: CASSGGGQGYTF. The CDR3 DNA sequence: TGTGCCAGCAGTGGAGGGGGGCAGGGCTACACCTTC.

V is TRBV6-4 and J is TRBJ2-3; 8 bases map to TRBD1. The CDR3 is 16 amino acids. Trimming removed 0 bases from V and 2 bases from J; junction bases left unmatched: 4. Germline V gene lookup returns CDR1 MRHNA and CDR2 SNTAGT. This chain's CDR3 is CASSDSGQAPTDTQYF. For the CDR3, the DNA is TGTGCCAGCAGTGACTCGGGACAGGCTCCCACAGATACGCAGTATTTT.

This sequence joins TRBV7-3 and TRBJ2-1, with 7 bases fitting TRBD1. Germline CDR1 SGHTA, CDR2 FQGTGA. This CDR3 has 12 residues. V lost 2 bases to trimming and J lost 10 bases; unmatched junction nucleotides: 2. The CDR3 sequence: CASSLLGGEQFF. The CDR3 DNA follows: TGTGCCAGCAGCTTATTAGGGGGCGAGCAGTTCTTC.

The chain uses TRBV19 and TRBJ1-4; 8 positions match TRBD1. Germline-derived CDR1 and CDR2 are LNHDA and SQIVND (reference sequence). V dropped 4 bases and J dropped 11; count of bases not matched to a gene: 12. The CDR3 extends over 15 amino acids. The CDR3 bases are TGTGCCAGTAGTACTGGACAGGGACTAGTGTGGAAACTGTTTTTT. It codes for CASSTGQGLVWKLFF. The full variable domain, its missing parts supplied by reference TRBV19 and TRBJ1-4, is DGGITQSPKYLFRKEGQNVTLSCEQNLNHDAMYWYRQDPGQGLRLIYYSQIVNDFQKGDIAEGYSVSREKKESFPLTVTSAQKNPTAFYLCASSTGQGLVWKLFFGSGTQLSVL.

The chain is built from TRBV4-1 and TRBJ1-1, with a weak D call TRBD1 (5 bases). Trimming shortened V by 1 base and J by 1 base, and 10 bases separated the two germline ends. Germline V lookup: CDR1 MGHRA, CDR2 YSYEKL. This CDR3 comprises 15 residues. CDR3 amino acids: CASSQGEGRNTEAFF. For the CDR3, the DNA is TGCGCCAGCAGCCAAGGGGAGGGGAGGAACACTGAAGCTTTCTTT.

The genes are TRBV28 and TRBJ1-5; tentatively, D is TRBD1 (5 bases). CDR1 is MDHEN and CDR2 is SYDVKM in the germline V gene. Trimming removed 8 bases from V and 1 base from J, with 15 bases in between. The CDR3 contains 15 residues. The DNA of the CDR3 is TGTGCCAGCGGTCGGGGCGTTTCAAGCAATCAGCCCCAGCATTTT. It yields the protein CASGRGVSSNQPQHF.

The chain carries TRBV2 and TRBJ2-4; either TRBD1 or TRBD2 may fit D (5 bases each). CDR3 length: 15 amino acids. Germline V gene lookup returns CDR1 SNHLY and CDR2 FYNNEI. The V end lost 6 bases, the J end lost 2 bases, and 14 bases lay between the germline ends. CDR3 residues: CASRMTEGSKNIQYF. For the CDR3, the DNA is TGTGCCAGCAGGATGACAGAGGGATCCAAAAACATTCAGTACTTC. Full variable domain (missing parts from reference TRBV2 and TRBJ2-4): EPEVTQTPSHQVTQMGQEVILRCVPISNHLYFYWYRQILGQKVEFLVSFYNNEISEKSEIFDDQFSVERPDGSNFTLKIRSTKLEDSAMYFCASRMTEGSKNIQYFGAGTRLSVL.

V is TRBV11-3 and J is TRBJ1-1; 8 nucleotides align to TRBD1. Germline V gene sequence: CDR1 SGHNT, CDR2 YENEEA. This CDR3 has 13 amino acids. V was pared by 6 bases and J by 4 bases, with 4 bases of the junction left unmatched. The CDR3 bases are TGTGCCAGCAGTCCAGGGGGCGGCACTGAAGCTTTCTTT. Its translation: CASSPGGGTEAFF. Full variable domain (outside the CDR3, taken from reference TRBV11-3 and TRBJ1-1): EAGVVQSPRYKIIEKKQPVAFWCNPISGHNTLYWYLQNLGQGPELLIRYENEEAVDDSQLPKDRFSAERLKGVDSTLKIQPAELGDSAVYLCASSPGGGTEAFFGQGTRLTVV.

The chain joins TRBV30 to TRBJ1-5; no reliable D call. Trimming cost V 0 bases and J 6 bases, with 6 bases left between them. The CDR3 sequence is 12 residues long. The germline V gene encodes CDR1 GTSNPN and CDR2 SVGIG (reference sequence). The CDR3 DNA follows: TGTGCCTGGAGTGTAGTGGGTCAGCCCCAGCATTTT. Protein sequence: CAWSVVGQPQHF.

The CDR3 DNA reads as TGTGCCTGGAGCGAATGGACTAGCCCCAGGGATACGCAGTATTTT. It translates to CAWSEWTSPRDTQYF. This chain joins TRBV30 and TRBJ2-3; TRBD2 aligns across 8 bases. The CDR3 has 15 residues. Germline V gene data show CDR1 as GTSNPN and CDR2 as SVGIG (reference sequence). The junction had 11 bases not matched to a gene; V was cut back by 3 bases and J by 6 bases.

The chain combines TRBV7-9 with TRBJ2-1; D is uncertain. V lost 1 base and J 5 bases, leaving 15 bases between the germline ends. Germline V gene sequence: CDR1 SEHNR, CDR2 FQNEAQ (reference sequence). This CDR3 has 16 residues. The CDR3: CASSLDAWRTHNEQFF. In DNA form, the CDR3 reads TGTGCCAGCAGCTTAGACGCCTGGAGAACTCACAATGAGCAGTTCTTC.

This clone was seen just once. The V call is TRBV3-1 (or the pseudogene TRBV3-2), the J call TRBJ1-4; no firm D call. The CDR3 is 13 amino acids. Trimming removed 5 bases at V and 5 bases at J, with 9 bases between. The V gene's germline CDR1 is LGHDT and CDR2 YNNKEL (reference sequence). The CDR3 DNA is TGTGCCAGCAGCATTCCGCCCAATGAAAAACTGTTTTTT. Amino acid sequence: CASSIPPNEKLFF.

Only a few counts were recorded for this clone. This chain uses TRBV6-5 with TRBJ2-3, with 13 nucleotides matching TRBD2. The CDR3 runs to 15 residues. The germline V gene has CDR1 MNHEY and CDR2 SVGAGI. J was trimmed by 6 bases and V by 8 bases; bases with no gene match: 8. The CDR3 region has the DNA TGTGCCAGCCGACGACTAGCGGGGGGCTTGGATACGCAGTATTTT. This encodes CASRRLAGGLDTQYF.

The V and J genes are TRBV30 and TRBJ1-1, with 11 nucleotides matching TRBD1. CDR1 and CDR2 from the germline V gene are GTSNPN and SVGIG (reference sequence). Trimming removed 2 bases from V and 7 bases from J; junction bases left unmatched: 6. This CDR3 comprises 14 residues. The CDR3 nucleotides are TGTGCCTGGAGTCCGGACAGGGGGCGATTTGAAGCTTTCTTT. Protein: CAWSPDRGRFEAFF.

V usage is TRBV15 and J usage is TRBJ1-1; D is undetermined. CDR3 length: 12 amino acids. The germline V gene encodes CDR1 LNHNV and CDR2 YYDKDF (reference sequence). V was shortened by 6 bases and J by 3 bases, with 8 bases between the two germline ends. CDR3 bases: TGTGCCACCAGAACCTCTTACACTGAAGCTTTCTTT. Its protein is CATRTSYTEAFF.

The chain uses TRBV19 and TRBJ1-5, with D perhaps matching TRBD1 (5 bases). The germline V gene has CDR1 LNHDA and CDR2 SQIVND (reference sequence). Trimming stripped 10 bases from V and 10 bases from J, with 32 bases between. The CDR3 spans 17 residues. CDR3: CATAGGETELAISPQHF. CDR3 bases: TGTGCCACCGCGGGAGGGGAGACCGAACTAGCAATCTCCCCCCAGCATTTT.

The chain links TRBV5-1 to TRBJ1-2, with a possible D match to TRBD1 (5 bases). The CDR3 covers 13 residues. V lost 4 bases and J lost 2, with 9 bases in between. Per germline, CDR1 SGHRS and CDR2 YFSETQ. In DNA form, the CDR3 reads TGCGCCAGCAGCCTACAGGACAACTATGGCTACACCTTC. This gives the protein CASSLQDNYGYTF.

This chain connects TRBV27 to TRBJ1-6; 12 nucleotides line up with TRBD1. V lost 3 bases and J lost 9; bases outside the gene matches: 3. The CDR3 has 15 amino acids. In germline, CDR1 is MNHEY, CDR2 SMNVEV (reference sequence). The CDR3 DNA reads TGTGCCAGCAGTTTGGGACAGGGGGCGATTTCACCCCTCCACTTT. Translation gives CASSLGQGAISPLHF.

The chain carries TRBV14 and TRBJ1-1; no firm D call. Germline CDR1 is SGHDN and CDR2 is FVKESK. CDR3 length: 14 residues. Trimming left V 4 bases short and J 6 bases short, with 15 bases between. CDR3 loop: CASSLRLRGPEAFF. In DNA, the CDR3 is TGTGCCAGCAGCCTAAGACTCCGAGGGCCTGAAGCTTTCTTT. The full variable domain, its missing parts supplied by reference TRBV14 and TRBJ1-1, is EAGVTQFPSHSVIEKGQTVTLRCDPISGHDNLYWYRRVMGKEIKFLLHFVKESKQDESGMPNNRFLAERTGGTYSTLKVQPAELEDSGVYFCASSLRLRGPEAFFGQGTRLTVV.

The chain combines TRBV7-3 with TRBJ2-2, with D unclear. Trimming took off 3 bases at V and 0 bases at J, with 8 bases between the two ends. The germline gives CDR1 SGHTA, CDR2 FQGTGA. This CDR3 has 15 residues. The CDR3 DNA follows: TGTGCCAGCAGCTTGACTCCCGCGAACACCGGGGAGCTGTTTTTT. Amino acids: CASSLTPANTGELFF.

The chain combines TRBV29-1 with TRBJ2-3, with no clear D. V was pared by 3 bases and J by 4 bases, with 17 bases between. The CDR3 totals 15 residues. Germline-derived CDR1 and CDR2 are SQVTM and ANQGSEA. The CDR3 loop reads CSVDNPQGLADTQYF. DNA of the CDR3: TGCAGCGTTGATAATCCCCAAGGGCTCGCAGATACGCAGTATTTT.

The genes are TRBV11-3 and TRBJ2-1; TRBD2 matches at 7 bases. Germline loops: CDR1 SGHNT, CDR2 YENEEA. The ends lost 4 bases at V and 0 bases at J; junction bases unmatched: 6. The CDR3 consists of 16 residues. The CDR3 nucleotides read TGTGCCAGCAGCTCCGGAGCGGGGAACTCCTACAATGAGCAGTTCTTC. This gives the protein CASSSGAGNSYNEQFF.

The chain employs TRBV7-9 and TRBJ1-5, with 9 bases that match TRBD1. The CDR3 loop spans 15 amino acids. Germline CDR1 and CDR2: SEHNR and FQNEAQ (reference sequence). V dropped 1 base and J dropped 5; count of bases not matched to a gene: 3. The CDR3 DNA is TGTGCCAGCAGCTTAGACAGGGGGCTTTATCAGCCCCAGCATTTT. Its protein product is CASSLDRGLYQPQHF. Using reference TRBV7-9 and TRBJ1-5 for the parts outside the CDR3, the full variable domain is DTGVSQNPRHKITKRGQNVTFRCDPISEHNRLYWYRQTLGQGPEFLTYFQNEAQLEKSRLLSDRFSAERPKGSFSTLEIQRTEQGDSAMYLCASSLDRGLYQPQHFGDGTRLSIL.